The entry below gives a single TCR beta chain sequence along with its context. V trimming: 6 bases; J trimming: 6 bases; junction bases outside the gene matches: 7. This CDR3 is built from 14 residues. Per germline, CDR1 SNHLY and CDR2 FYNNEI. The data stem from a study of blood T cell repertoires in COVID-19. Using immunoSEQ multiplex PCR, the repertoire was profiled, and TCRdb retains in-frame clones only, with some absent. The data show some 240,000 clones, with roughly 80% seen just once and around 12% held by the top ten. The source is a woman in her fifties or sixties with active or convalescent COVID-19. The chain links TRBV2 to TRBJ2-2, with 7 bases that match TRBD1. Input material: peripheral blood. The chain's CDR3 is CASRKTGVAGELFF. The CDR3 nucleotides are TGTGCCAGCAGGAAAACAGGGGTCGCCGGGGAGCTGTTTTTT.